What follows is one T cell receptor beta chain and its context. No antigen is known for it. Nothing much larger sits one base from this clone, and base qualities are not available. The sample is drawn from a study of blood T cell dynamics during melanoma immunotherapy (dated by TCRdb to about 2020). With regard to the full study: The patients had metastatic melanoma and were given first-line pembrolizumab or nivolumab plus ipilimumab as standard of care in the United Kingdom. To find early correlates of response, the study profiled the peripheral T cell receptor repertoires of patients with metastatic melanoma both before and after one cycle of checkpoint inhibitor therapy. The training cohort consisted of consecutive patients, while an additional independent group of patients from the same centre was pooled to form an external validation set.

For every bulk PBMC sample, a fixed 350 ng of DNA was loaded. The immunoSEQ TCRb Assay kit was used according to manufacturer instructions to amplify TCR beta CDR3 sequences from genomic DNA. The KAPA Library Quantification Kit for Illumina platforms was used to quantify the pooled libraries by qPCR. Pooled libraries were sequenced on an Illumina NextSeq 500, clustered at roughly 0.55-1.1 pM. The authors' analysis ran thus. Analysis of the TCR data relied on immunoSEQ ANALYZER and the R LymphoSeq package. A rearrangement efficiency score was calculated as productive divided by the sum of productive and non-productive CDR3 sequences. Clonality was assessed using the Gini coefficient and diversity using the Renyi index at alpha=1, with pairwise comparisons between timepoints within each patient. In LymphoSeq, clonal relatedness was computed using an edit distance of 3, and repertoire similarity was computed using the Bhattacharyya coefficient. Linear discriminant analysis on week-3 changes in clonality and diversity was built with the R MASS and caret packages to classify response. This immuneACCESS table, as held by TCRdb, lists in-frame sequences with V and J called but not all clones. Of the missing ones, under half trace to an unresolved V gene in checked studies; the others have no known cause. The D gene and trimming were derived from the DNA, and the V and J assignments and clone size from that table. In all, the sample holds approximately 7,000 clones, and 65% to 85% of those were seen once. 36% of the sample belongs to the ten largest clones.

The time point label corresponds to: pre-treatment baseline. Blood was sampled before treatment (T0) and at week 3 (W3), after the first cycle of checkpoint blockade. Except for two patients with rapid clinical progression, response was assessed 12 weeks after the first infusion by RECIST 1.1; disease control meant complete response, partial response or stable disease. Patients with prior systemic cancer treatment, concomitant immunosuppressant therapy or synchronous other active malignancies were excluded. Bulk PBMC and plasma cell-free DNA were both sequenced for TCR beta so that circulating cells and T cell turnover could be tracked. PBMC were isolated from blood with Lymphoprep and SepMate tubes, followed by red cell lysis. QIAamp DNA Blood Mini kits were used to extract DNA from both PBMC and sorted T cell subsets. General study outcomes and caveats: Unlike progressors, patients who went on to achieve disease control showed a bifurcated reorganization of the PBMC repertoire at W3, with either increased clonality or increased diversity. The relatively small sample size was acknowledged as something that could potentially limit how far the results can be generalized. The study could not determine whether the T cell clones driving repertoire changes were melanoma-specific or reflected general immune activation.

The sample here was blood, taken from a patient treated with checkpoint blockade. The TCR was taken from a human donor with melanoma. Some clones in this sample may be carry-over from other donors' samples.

The CDR3 corresponds to CATSRDGGEETQYF. The nucleotide sequence is TGTGCCACCAGCAGAGACGGGGGAGAGGAGACCCAGTACTTC. The sequence joins TRBV15 to TRBJ2-5; a tentative D call is TRBD2 (6 bases match). From its cysteine to its phenylalanine, the CDR3 spans 14 amino acids. Of all the DNA, just the CDR3 is kept, 42 bases in frame from base 1. V is cut by 0 bases and J by 5 bases, and the space between the germline ends is 10 bases. The germline V gene (reference sequence) specifies LNHNV as CDR1 and YYDKDF as CDR2.